One sample yielded the 14 T cell receptor beta chains listed below, sequenced in a study of metastatic and nonmetastatic thyroid tumors (TCRdb year 2020). Library method: PCR. TCRdb records Illumina HiSeq 4000 as the sequencer. The raw public data were reprocessed by TCRdb itself: fastp quality trimming at Q25, MiXCR clonotype calling, in-frame beta chains only. The sample yields 43,000 or so clones; around 25% were counted once. The top ten clones comprise around 3.2% of the sample. No treatment had been received by any patient before thyroid surgery. Sequencing used blood. The receptors shown here come from a male donor with papillary thyroid cancer or a benign thyroid nodule (not recorded which). Some clones in this sample may be carry-over from other donors' samples.

In the case of this clone: Compared with germline, one end of the junction differs, possibly owing to a read error. This chain links TRBV6-2 or TRBV6-3 with TRBJ2-2; D unresolved. Germline CDR1 reads MNHEY; CDR2 reads SVGEGT. The CDR3 has 14 amino acids. CDR3 residues: CASIYSRAGRELFF. The CDR3 nucleotides read TGTGCCAGCATTTACTCAAGGGCCGGGCGGGAGCTGTTTTTT.

This clone occurred many times. The chain joins TRBV20-1 to TRBJ2-3; no reliable D call. V lost 3 bases and J 1 base, leaving 5 bases between the germline ends. The CDR3 extends over 12 amino acids. Germline V gene lookup returns CDR1 DFQATT and CDR2 SNEGSKA (reference sequence). The CDR3 spells CSASPGTDTQYF. The CDR3 nucleotides are TGCAGTGCTAGTCCGGGCACAGATACGCAGTATTTT.

V is TRBV7-3 and J is TRBJ2-1; tentatively, D is TRBD1 (6 bases). Trimming removed 4 bases from V and 2 bases from J, with 12 bases in between. Germline V CDR1 and CDR2: SGHTA, FQGTGA. The CDR3 is made up of 15 amino acids. CDR3 residues: CASSSGQSAYNEQFF. CDR3 bases: TGTGCCAGCAGCTCAGGACAGTCAGCCTACAATGAGCAGTTCTTC.

This clone appeared a few times. The rearrangement uses TRBV12-3 or TRBV12-4 and TRBJ1-5; D uncertain. This CDR3 is built from 12 residues. V was trimmed by 5 bases and J by 10 bases, leaving 12 bases between them. The CDR3 is CASSTWGHPQHF. CDR3 DNA: TGTGCCAGCAGTACGTGGGGTCATCCCCAGCATTTT.

The CDR3 reads CASSLVSKSIEQYF. The CDR3 DNA sequence: TGTGCCAGCAGCTTAGTCTCGAAGAGCATCGAGCAGTACTTC. This chain uses TRBV7-2 with TRBJ2-7; D not resolved. Trimming left V 1 base short and J 6 bases short, with 13 bases between. Germline assignment: CDR1 SGHTA and CDR2 FQGNSA. The CDR3 contains 14 residues.

CDR3 nucleotides: TGTGCCAGCTCACCCGGGACAGGGAACTATGGCTACACCTTC. It is translated as CASSPGTGNYGYTF. The V gene is TRBV18, the J gene TRBJ1-2; 9 positions match TRBD1. The CDR3 runs to 14 residues. V lost 3 bases to trimming and J lost 2 bases; unmatched junction nucleotides: 1. Germline CDR1 KGHSH, CDR2 LQKENI.

The V and J genes are TRBV30 and TRBJ1-5, with 7 positions matching TRBD1. The CDR3 covers 13 residues. CDR1 is GTSNPN, CDR2 SVGIG, per germline (reference sequence). Germline trimming cut 2 bases from V and 4 bases from J; bases unmatched to any gene: 2. This CDR3 reads CAWSTGANQPQHF. CDR3 DNA: TGTGCCTGGAGTACAGGGGCAAATCAGCCCCAGCATTTT.

This clone appeared a few times. The chain links TRBV6-1 to TRBJ1-2; D not resolved. Germline V CDR1 and CDR2: MNHNS, SASEGT. CDR3 length: 14 amino acids. V was shortened by 2 bases and J by 5 bases, with 12 bases between the two germline ends. Written as DNA, the CDR3 is TGTGCCAGCAGTGAATTGGAATCGTTTTATGGCTACACCTTC. This codes for CASSELESFYGYTF.

The sample holds a few counts of this clone. The gene calls are TRBV6-1 and TRBJ2-2; the D is unclear. The germline gives CDR1 MNHNS, CDR2 SASEGT. The CDR3 is 14 amino acids. With 7 bases removed from V and 8 bases from J, the gap between germline ends came to 17 bases. The DNA for the CDR3 is TGTGCCAGCATGATGGCAGGCCGATCTGGGGAGCTGTTTTTT. Translation gives CASMMAGRSGELFF.

Only a few counts were recorded for this clone. The genes are TRBV20-1 and TRBJ1-2; TRBD1 matches at 8 bases. Germline V gene data show CDR1 as DFQATT and CDR2 as SNEGSKA (reference sequence). The CDR3 runs 14 residues. With 3 bases clipped from V and 7 bases from J, the junction kept 10 bases outside the gene matches. The CDR3 is CSASPRQGRGGYTF. CDR3 nucleotide sequence: TGCAGTGCTAGTCCAAGACAGGGGAGGGGTGGCTACACCTTC.

This clone was observed many times. The V and J genes are TRBV20-1 and TRBJ2-3; possibly TRBD1 for D (6 bases). The CDR3 runs to 15 residues. V was cut by 2 bases and J by 3 bases, with 15 bases left in between. Germline CDR1 is DFQATT and CDR2 is SNEGSKA (reference sequence). CDR3 amino acids: CSARSTGLGTDTQYF. DNA of the CDR3: TGCAGTGCTAGATCAACAGGGTTAGGTACAGATACGCAGTATTTT.

V usage is TRBV11-2 and J usage is TRBJ2-3; D remains unclear. The V gene's germline CDR1 is SGHAT and CDR2 FQNNGV. Trimming stripped 5 bases from V and 1 base from J, with 4 bases between. CDR3 length: 12 residues. CDR3 protein: CASSLRTDTQYF. CDR3 sequence (DNA): TGTGCCAGCAGCCTCCGCACAGATACGCAGTATTTT.

The sample holds a few counts of this clone. This rearrangement joins TRBV25-1 to TRBJ1-2; the match to TRBD1 covers 9 bases. There are 17 residues in the CDR3. Germline CDR1 reads MGHDK; CDR2 reads SYGVNS. With V trimmed by 5 bases and J by 4 bases, 14 bases remained unmatched. The CDR3 spells CASSTPGQGPLGYGYTF. The CDR3, as DNA: TGTGCCAGCAGTACGCCGGGACAGGGACCCTTGGGCTATGGCTACACCTTC.

At least ten counts were recorded for this clone. V usage is TRBV11-1 and J usage is TRBJ2-3; tentative D call: TRBD1 (6 bases). This CDR3 contains 16 residues. V lost 1 base and J lost 3, with 14 bases in between. Germline V gene data show CDR1 as SGHAT and CDR2 as FQDESV (reference sequence). CDR3 in DNA: TGTGCCAGCAGCTTAGTCCAGGGGCTGGGGACAGATACGCAGTATTTT. It translates to CASSLVQGLGTDTQYF.